These T cell receptor beta chains were read from a single sample in a study of regulatory T cells in long-lasting Graves disease. Using its own MiXCR run on the multiplex PCR reads, TCRdb lists one record per CDR3 protein. The data show approximately 250,000 distinct CDR3 sequences, with about 16% seen just once and approximately 20% held by the top ten. Sequenced here: peripheral blood mononuclear cells (PBMCs), sampled at new diagnosis, from a patient treated with antithyroid drugs. Receptors originate from a female donor with Graves disease. Both conserved end residues are part of each CDR3. Each record gives: J gene, V gene, clone size, D gene, CDR3 protein, CDR3 DNA. A D gene is named only where the DNA matches it firmly. Rows may omit the clone size; those that give it use once, few, many or a size class.

>TRBJ1-2|TRBV7-2|many|TRBD1
CASSLSGQGVGGYTF
TGTGCCAGCAGCCTCTCGGGACAGGGGGTAGGGGGCTACACCTTC
>TRBJ2-3|TRBV7-2|once|TRBD2
CASSDPGLAETDTQYF
TGTGCCAGCAGCGACCCGGGACTAGCGGAAACAGATACGCAGTATTTT
>TRBJ1-2|TRBV19|many|NA
CASSITPATYGYTF
TGTGCCAGTAGTATAACCCCTGCCACCTATGGCTACACCTTC
>TRBJ2-1|TRBV12-3/TRBV12-4|many|TRBD2
CASSFRLAGENWLFF
TGTGCCAGCAGTTTTCGGCTAGCGGGAGAAAATTGGCTGTTCTTC
>TRBJ1-4|TRBV6-1|many|NA
CASRGPYRENEKLFF
TGTGCCAGCAGAGGCCCTTACAGGGAGAATGAAAAACTGTTTTTT
>TRBJ2-3|TRBV4-1|NA|TRBD2
CASSQHGSGADTQYF
TGCGCCAGCAGCCAACACGGGAGCGGGGCAGATACGCAGTATTTT
>TRBJ1-1|TRBV15|many|NA
CATSQGGRNTEAFF
TGTGCCACCAGCCAGGGAGGCCGTAACACTGAAGCTTTCTTT
>TRBJ2-7|TRBV29-1|many|TRBD1
CSVRTGESWEQYF
TGCAGCGTTCGGACAGGGGAATCGTGGGAGCAGTACTTC
>TRBJ2-1|TRBV27|many|TRBD2
CASRPRLAGAVEPRSPYNEQFF
TGTGCCAGCAGACCTCGACTAGCGGGAGCCGTAGAGCCCAGATCCCCCTACAATGAGCAGTTCTTC
>TRBJ1-2|TRBV20-1|NA|TRBD1
CSASDRVTGYTF
TGCAGTGCCTCCGACAGGGTGACCGGCTACACCTTC
>TRBJ2-2|TRBV7-7|many|NA
CASSLAWGSGELFF
TGTGCTAGCAGCCTAGCATGGGGGTCCGGGGAGCTGTTTTTT
>TRBJ2-5|TRBV10-3|NA|TRBD2
CAIRLAGVETQYF
TGTGCCATCAGACTAGCGGGAGTTGAGACCCAGTACTTC
>TRBJ1-3|TRBV18|many|NA
CASSPGGGVGNTIYF
TGTGCCAGCTCACCAGGGGGAGGCGTTGGAAACACCATATATTTT
>TRBJ2-7|TRBV3-1|many|TRBD1
CASSLTGGNEQYF
TGTGCCAGCAGCCTTACAGGGGGCAACGAGCAGTACTTC
>TRBJ2-1|TRBV28|many|TRBD2
CASSLGGRMGEQFF
TGTGCCAGCAGTTTAGGCGGGAGGATGGGTGAGCAGTTCTTC
>TRBJ2-7|TRBV6-5|many|NA
CASSYRGSTEQYF
TGTGCCAGCAGTTACCGTGGCAGCACCGAGCAGTACTTC
>TRBJ2-1|TRBV11-3|few|TRBD2
CASSLAARTSSKVEQFF
TGTGCCAGCAGCTTAGCTGCTCGGACTAGCTCAAAGGTTGAGCAGTTCTTC
>TRBJ1-2|TRBV6-5|NA|TRBD1
CASSYFRQGRGGYTF
TGTGCCAGCAGTTACTTCCGACAGGGGCGGGGTGGCTACACCTTC
>TRBJ2-5|TRBV2|many|NA
CASSEGGYQETQYF
TGTGCCAGCAGCGAGGGGGGCTACCAAGAGACCCAGTACTTC